A single sample gave rise to the 23 T cell receptor beta chains below, sequenced in a study of T cell responses to AZD1222 COVID-19 vaccine. Using immunoSEQ multiplex PCR, the repertoire was profiled, and TCRdb retains in-frame clones only, with some absent. The sample includes some 130,000 clones, 85% to 95% of them seen just once. The sequences come from peripheral blood, collected 28 days after the second AZD1222 dose. These receptors were collected from an adult who received the AZD1222 COVID-19 vaccine.

V usage is TRBV30 and J usage is TRBJ1-5; 9 nucleotides match TRBD1. Trimming took 4 bases from V and 5 from J; bases not matched to a gene: 6. CDR1 and CDR2 (germline): GTSNPN, SVGIG (reference sequence). The CDR3 sequence is 14 residues long. The chain's CDR3 is CAWNLGQGDQPQHF. The CDR3 DNA is TGTGCCTGGAATCTGGGACAGGGAGATCAGCCCCAGCATTTT. The full variable domain, completed using reference TRBV30 and TRBJ1-5, is SQTIHQWPATLVQPVGSPLSLECTVEGTSNPNLYWYRQAAGRGLQLLFYSVGIGQISSEVPQNLSASRPQDRQFILSSKKLLLSDSGFYLCAWNLGQGDQPQHFGDGTRLSIL.

This clone showed up just once. The chain carries TRBV28 and TRBJ1-6; D possibly corresponds to TRBD1 (5 bases). Trimming took off 4 bases at V and 8 bases at J, with 18 bases between the two ends. This CDR3 is built from 16 residues. Germline V CDR1 and CDR2: MDHEN, SYDVKM. The CDR3 sequence is CASSSPLRGAHSPLHF. CDR3 sequence (DNA): TGTGCCAGCAGTTCTCCTCTACGCGGGGCTCATTCACCCCTCCACTTT.

The V and J genes are TRBV19 and TRBJ2-4; tentative D call: TRBD1 (8 bases). This CDR3 is built from 16 residues. The V end was cut by 6 bases, the J end by 2 bases, with 17 bases between. Germline loops: CDR1 LNHDA, CDR2 SQIVND (reference sequence). CDR3 sequence: CASRNHRGGSKNIQYF. The CDR3 DNA reads as TGTGCCAGTAGGAACCACAGGGGGGGGTCCAAAAACATTCAGTACTTC. The full variable domain, with the rest looked up from reference TRBV19 and TRBJ2-4, is DGGITQSPKYLFRKEGQNVTLSCEQNLNHDAMYWYRQDPGQGLRLIYYSQIVNDFQKGDIAEGYSVSREKKESFPLTVTSAQKNPTAFYLCASRNHRGGSKNIQYFGAGTRLSVL.

The chain has TRBV6-4 and TRBJ2-6; a weak D match, TRBD1 (5 bases). Trimming stripped 4 bases from V and 1 base from J, with 8 bases between. The CDR3 runs 15 residues. CDR1 MRHNA and CDR2 SNTAGT come from the germline V gene. CDR3 in amino acids: CASSVGDSGANVLTF. The CDR3 region has the DNA TGTGCCAGCAGTGTAGGGGATTCTGGGGCCAACGTCCTGACTTTC.

The chain couples TRBV3-1 (or the pseudogene TRBV3-2) to TRBJ1-1, with a tentative D call TRBD1 (6 bases). Germline V lookup: CDR1 LGHDT, CDR2 YNNKEL (reference sequence). The CDR3 covers 15 residues. Trimming pared 2 bases from V and 6 bases from J, leaving 16 bases between. The CDR3 DNA sequence: TGTGCCAGCAGCCAATCAGCCGGGGGGCAGGCTGAAGCTTTCTTT. Protein: CASSQSAGGQAEAFF.

CDR3 sequence: CASRLIHAPLHF. CDR3 nucleotide sequence: TGTGCCAGCAGGTTGATACATGCGCCCCTCCACTTT. V gene TRBV6-5 combines with J gene TRBJ1-6, with unresolved D. Germline loops: CDR1 MNHEY, CDR2 SVGAGI. The CDR3 loop spans 12 amino acids. V lost 6 bases, J lost 13 bases, and 13 bases lay in between.

This chain joins TRBV5-6 and TRBJ1-1; D gene unclear. The germline gives CDR1 SGHDT, CDR2 YYEEEE. V lost 1 base and J lost 3, with 13 bases in between. The CDR3 totals 15 residues. For the CDR3, the DNA is TGTGCCAGCAGCTTGTTAACGTGGAGGGACACTGAAGCTTTCTTT. Its translation: CASSLLTWRDTEAFF.

This clone was picked up one time. V is TRBV2 and J is TRBJ1-1; D gene ambiguous. Germline CDR1 SNHLY, CDR2 FYNNEI. The CDR3 covers 15 residues. The V gene lost 8 bases and the J gene lost 0 bases, with 16 bases spanning the gap. The CDR3 nucleotides are TGTGCCAGCGCTTTTCAAGACGGTCTGAACACTGAAGCTTTCTTT. Amino acids: CASAFQDGLNTEAFF. The full variable domain, rest sourced from reference TRBV2 and TRBJ1-1, is EPEVTQTPSHQVTQMGQEVILRCVPISNHLYFYWYRQILGQKVEFLVSFYNNEISEKSEIFDDQFSVERPDGSNFTLKIRSTKLEDSAMYFCASAFQDGLNTEAFFGQGTRLTVV.

The chain joins TRBV10-3 to TRBJ2-1, with D perhaps matching TRBD1 (6 bases). CDR1 is ENHRY and CDR2 is SYGVKD in the germline V gene. The CDR3 is 12 residues long. V dropped 8 bases and J dropped 6 bases, with 11 bases sitting between them. The CDR3, as DNA: TGTGCCATCGAAGGACAGACCAATGAGCAGTTCTTC. Amino acids: CAIEGQTNEQFF.

This chain joins TRBV7-9 and TRBJ1-2; D is unclear. The CDR3 consists of 13 residues. Germline V gene data show CDR1 as SEHNR and CDR2 as FQNEAQ (reference sequence). With 5 bases removed from V and 5 bases from J, the gap between germline ends came to 12 bases. CDR3 sequence reads: CASSKEMGYGYTF. CDR3 nucleotide sequence: TGTGCCAGCAGCAAAGAGATGGGGTATGGCTACACCTTC.

V and J are TRBV18 and TRBJ1-5; the D gene is possibly TRBD1 (6 bases). Per germline, CDR1 KGHSH and CDR2 LQKENI. V lost 3 bases and J 8 bases, leaving 14 bases between the germline ends. The CDR3 has 14 amino acids. DNA of the CDR3: TGTGCCAGCTCACCCGCCGGGGGGCTCAAGCCCCAGCATTTT. It is translated as CASSPAGGLKPQHF.

V gene TRBV19 combines with J gene TRBJ2-2; 7 positions match TRBD1. CDR1 and CDR2 (germline): LNHDA, SQIVND (reference sequence). The CDR3 totals 13 residues. V shed 4 bases and J 8 bases; nucleotides not matched to a gene: 4. In nucleotides, the CDR3 is TGTGCCAGTAGTACCCAGGGGGTGGGGGAGCTGTTTTTT. Protein product: CASSTQGVGELFF.

The chain combines TRBV28 with TRBJ1-4; D is undetermined. The germline CDR1 and CDR2 sequences are MDHEN and SYDVKM. There are 14 residues in the CDR3. Trimming took 3 bases from V and 6 from J, leaving 11 bases between them. The CDR3 coding sequence is TGTGCCAGCAGTTTGCCAGGTCCAGATGAAAAACTGTTTTTT. This sequence encodes CASSLPGPDEKLFF.

The chain has TRBV7-9 and TRBJ1-1; D is uncertain. CDR3 length: 13 amino acids. V shed 1 base and J shed 2 bases, with 5 bases lying between them. Germline CDR1 is SEHNR and CDR2 is FQNEAQ (reference sequence). The CDR3 region has the DNA TGTGCCAGCAGCTTAGTGACAAACACTGAAGCTTTCTTT. Its translation is CASSLVTNTEAFF.

The chain has TRBV13 and TRBJ1-1; 11 bases line up with TRBD1. Germline CDR1 is PRHDT and CDR2 is FYEKMQ (reference sequence). The CDR3 sequence is 15 residues long. The V and J ends lost 5 bases and 6 bases, in that order; junction bases with no gene match: 8. CDR3 loop: CASSPWTGGLSEAFF. The CDR3 DNA follows: TGTGCCAGCAGCCCTTGGACAGGGGGCCTGTCTGAAGCTTTCTTT.

This clone was seen just once. The V call is TRBV2, the J call TRBJ1-5; TRBD1 is a possible D gene (5 bases). Germline lookup yields CDR1 SNHLY and CDR2 FYNNEI. The V end lost 6 bases, the J end lost 2 bases, and 8 bases lay between the germline ends. This CDR3 spans 13 amino acids. The CDR3 sequence is CASRLRGNQPQHF. The CDR3, as DNA: TGTGCCAGCAGACTCAGGGGCAATCAGCCCCAGCATTTT.

V gene TRBV7-3 combines with J gene TRBJ2-3; 10 bases match TRBD1. CDR1 and CDR2 from the germline V gene are SGHTA and FQGTGA. The CDR3 is 14 amino acids. The V gene end was trimmed by 6 bases and the J gene end by 4 bases; junction bases not matched to a gene: 4. CDR3 in amino acids: CASSPGQGPDTQYF. Here the CDR3 DNA reads TGTGCCAGCAGTCCGGGACAGGGGCCAGATACGCAGTATTTT.

The chain links TRBV3-1 (or the pseudogene TRBV3-2) to TRBJ1-4; unclear D gene. The CDR3 has 15 amino acids. V was trimmed by 0 bases and J by 3 bases, leaving 8 bases between them. The germline CDR1 and CDR2 sequences are LGHDT and YNNKEL (reference sequence). CDR3 loop: CASSQDLQSNEKLFF. The CDR3 coding sequence is TGTGCCAGCAGCCAAGATCTACAGTCTAATGAAAAACTGTTTTTT.

The chain couples TRBV7-9 to TRBJ1-6; no firm D call. Trimming removed 1 base from V and 8 bases from J, with 6 bases in between. The length of the CDR3 is 13 residues. CDR1 and CDR2 from the germline V gene are SEHNR and FQNEAQ (reference sequence). The chain's CDR3 is CASSLDPHSPLHF. CDR3 coding DNA: TGTGCCAGCAGCTTAGACCCCCATTCACCCCTCCACTTT.

The chain recombines TRBV6-7 with TRBJ1-3; no firm D call. Being an ORF, TRBV6-7 has a function that is uncertain. The CDR3 has 14 residues. V was shortened by 8 bases and J by 0 bases, with 11 bases between the two germline ends. The CDR3 here is CASVRVSSGNTIYF. CDR3 coding DNA: TGTGCCAGCGTTCGGGTCAGCTCTGGAAACACCATATATTTT.

V gene TRBV18 combines with J gene TRBJ1-3; a weak D match, TRBD1 (6 bases). V lost 3 bases, J lost 2 bases, and 11 bases lay in between. CDR1 is KGHSH and CDR2 is LQKENI in the germline V gene. This CDR3 has 15 amino acids. The CDR3 DNA is TGTGCCAGCTCACCTGGCAGGGGAACTGGAAACACCATATATTTT. It yields the protein CASSPGRGTGNTIYF.

V is TRBV25-1 and J is TRBJ2-1; 7 bases line up with TRBD2. V shed 0 bases and J 7 bases; nucleotides not matched to a gene: 6. Germline V gene sequence: CDR1 MGHDK, CDR2 SYGVNS. This CDR3 spans 15 amino acids. The CDR3 here is CASSEYGGIGNEQFF. CDR3 DNA sequence: TGTGCCAGCAGTGAATACGGGGGGATTGGAAATGAGCAGTTCTTC.

V usage is TRBV11-3 and J usage is TRBJ2-5; 7 bases are a match to TRBD2. Trimming cost V 0 bases and J 2 bases; bases outside gene matches: 15. The CDR3 loop spans 19 amino acids. Germline V gene sequence: CDR1 SGHNT, CDR2 YENEEA. Here the CDR3 reads CASSLEGRANSHYQETQYF. The DNA for the CDR3 is TGTGCCAGCAGCTTAGAGGGGAGGGCCAATTCCCACTATCAAGAGACCCAGTACTTC.